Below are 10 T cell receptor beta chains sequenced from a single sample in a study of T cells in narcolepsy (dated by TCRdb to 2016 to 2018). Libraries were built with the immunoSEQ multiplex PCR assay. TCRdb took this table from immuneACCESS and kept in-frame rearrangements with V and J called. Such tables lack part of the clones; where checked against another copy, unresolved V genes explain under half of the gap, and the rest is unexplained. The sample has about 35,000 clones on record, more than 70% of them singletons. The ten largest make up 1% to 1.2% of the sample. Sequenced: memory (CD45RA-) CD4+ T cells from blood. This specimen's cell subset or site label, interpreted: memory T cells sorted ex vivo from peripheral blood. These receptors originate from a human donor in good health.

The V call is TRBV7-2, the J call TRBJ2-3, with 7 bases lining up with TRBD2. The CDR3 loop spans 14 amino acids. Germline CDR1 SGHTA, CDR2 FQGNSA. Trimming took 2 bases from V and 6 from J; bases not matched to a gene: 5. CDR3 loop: CASSLRRGGDTQYF. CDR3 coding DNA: TGTGCCAGCAGCTTAAGGAGGGGAGGGGATACGCAGTATTTT.

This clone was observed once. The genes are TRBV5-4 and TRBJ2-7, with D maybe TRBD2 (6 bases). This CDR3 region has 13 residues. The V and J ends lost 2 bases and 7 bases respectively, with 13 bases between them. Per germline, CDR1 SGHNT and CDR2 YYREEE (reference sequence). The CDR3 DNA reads TGTGCCAGCAGCTTTGGAGGGGTTGAAGAGCAGTACTTC. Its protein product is CASSFGGVEEQYF.

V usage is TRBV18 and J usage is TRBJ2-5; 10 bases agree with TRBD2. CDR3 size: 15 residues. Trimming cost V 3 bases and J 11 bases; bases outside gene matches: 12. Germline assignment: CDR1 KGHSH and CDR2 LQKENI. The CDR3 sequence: CASSPSSGRAAGQYF. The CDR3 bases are TGTGCCAGCTCACCGTCTAGCGGGAGAGCGGCAGGGCAGTACTTC.

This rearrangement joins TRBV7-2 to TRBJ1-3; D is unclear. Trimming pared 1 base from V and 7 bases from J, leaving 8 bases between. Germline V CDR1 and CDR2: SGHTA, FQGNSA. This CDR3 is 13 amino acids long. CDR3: CASSLERVNTIYF. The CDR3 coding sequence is TGTGCCAGCAGCTTAGAGAGGGTTAACACCATATATTTT. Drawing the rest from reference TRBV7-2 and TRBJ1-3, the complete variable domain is GAGVSQSPSNKVTEKGKDVELRCDPISGHTALYWYRQSLGQGLEFLIYFQGNSAPDKSGLPSDRFSAERTGGSVSTLTIQRTQQEDSAVYLCASSLERVNTIYFGEGSWLTVV.

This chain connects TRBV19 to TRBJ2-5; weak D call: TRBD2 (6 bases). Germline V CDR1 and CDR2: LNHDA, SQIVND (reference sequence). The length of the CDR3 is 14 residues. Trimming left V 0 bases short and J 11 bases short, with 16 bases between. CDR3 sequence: CASSIDGSTGEQYF. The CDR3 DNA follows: TGTGCCAGTAGTATAGACGGCTCAACGGGGGAGCAGTACTTC.

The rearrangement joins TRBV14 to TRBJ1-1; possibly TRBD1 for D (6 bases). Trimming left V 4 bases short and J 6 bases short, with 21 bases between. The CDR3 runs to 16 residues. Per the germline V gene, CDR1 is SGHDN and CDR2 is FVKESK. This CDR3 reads CASSPHRVGGVPEAFF. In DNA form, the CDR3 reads TGTGCCAGCAGCCCCCACCGGGTAGGGGGAGTCCCTGAAGCTTTCTTT.

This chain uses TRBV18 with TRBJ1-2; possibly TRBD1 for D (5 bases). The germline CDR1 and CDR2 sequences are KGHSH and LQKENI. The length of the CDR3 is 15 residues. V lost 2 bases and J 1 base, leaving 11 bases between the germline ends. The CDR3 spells CASSPAGRSNYGYTF. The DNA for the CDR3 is TGTGCCAGCTCACCAGCAGGGAGGAGTAACTATGGCTACACCTTC.

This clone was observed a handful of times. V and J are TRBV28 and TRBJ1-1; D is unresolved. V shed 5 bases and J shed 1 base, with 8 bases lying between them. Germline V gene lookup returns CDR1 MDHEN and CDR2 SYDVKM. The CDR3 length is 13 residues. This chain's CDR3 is CASSPRQNTEAFF. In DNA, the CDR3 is TGTGCCAGCAGTCCTAGACAGAACACTGAAGCTTTCTTT.

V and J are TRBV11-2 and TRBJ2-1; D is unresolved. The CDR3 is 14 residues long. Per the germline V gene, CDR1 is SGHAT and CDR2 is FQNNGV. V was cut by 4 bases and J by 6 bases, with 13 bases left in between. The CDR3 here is CASSSRLQGNEQFF. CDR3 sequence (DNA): TGTGCCAGCAGCTCCCGCTTACAAGGCAATGAGCAGTTCTTC.

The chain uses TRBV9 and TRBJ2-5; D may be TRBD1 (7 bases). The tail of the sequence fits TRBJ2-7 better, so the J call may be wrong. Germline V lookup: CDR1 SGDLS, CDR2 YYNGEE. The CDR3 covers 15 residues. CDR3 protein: CASTPQGGFTYEQYF. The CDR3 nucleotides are TGTGCCAGCACCCCGCAGGGGGGTTTTACCTACGAGCAGTACTTC.